These T cell receptor beta chains were read from a single sample in a study of identical twins. TCRdb reprocessed the 5' RACE reads via MiXCR and lists one record per CDR3 protein. The data hold around 95,000 distinct CDR3 sequences, with 4.5% to 6.5% observed a single time. Sequenced sample: memory T cells sorted from blood. The source is a woman aged 45-59 years in good health. Each CDR3 is given with its conserved first and last residue. Fields, in order: J gene, D gene, clone size, V gene, CDR3 protein, CDR3 DNA. A D gene is named only where the DNA matches it firmly. Clone sizes are given selectively: once, few, many, or a class where the clone is expanded.

j_call: TRBJ2-2
d_call: NA
clone_size: few
v_call: TRBV12-3/TRBV12-4
cdr3_aa: CARAPATPGSCFF
cdr3_nt: NA

j_call: TRBJ1-5
d_call: TRBD1
clone_size: many
v_call: TRBV20-1
cdr3_aa: CSAWDRGSQPQHF
cdr3_nt: TGCAGTGCTTGGGACAGGGGGTCTCAGCCCCAGCATTTT

j_call: TRBJ1-4
d_call: TRBD1
clone_size: many
v_call: TRBV29-1
cdr3_aa: CSVARGTGDEKLFF
cdr3_nt: TGCAGCGTTGCTAGGGGGACAGGGGATGAAAAACTGTTTTTT

j_call: TRBJ1-2
d_call: TRBD1
clone_size: many
v_call: TRBV12-3/TRBV12-4
cdr3_aa: CASTRGQGKYYGYTF
cdr3_nt: TGTGCCAGCACCCGTGGACAGGGGAAGTATTATGGCTACACCTTC

j_call: TRBJ1-5
d_call: NA
clone_size: NA
v_call: TRBV23-1
cdr3_aa: CASSQSWAGQPQHF
cdr3_nt: TGCGCCAGCAGTCAATCGTGGGCGGGACAGCCCCAGCATTTT

j_call: TRBJ2-3
d_call: NA
clone_size: many
v_call: TRBV7-3
cdr3_aa: CASSPGAERTDTQYF
cdr3_nt: TGTGCCAGCAGCCCGGGGGCCGAACGAACAGATACGCAGTATTTT

j_call: TRBJ2-3
d_call: TRBD2
clone_size: many
v_call: TRBV19
cdr3_aa: CASSVSGSRTDTQYF
cdr3_nt: TGTGCCAGTAGCGTAAGCGGGAGTCGGACAGATACGCAGTATTTT

j_call: TRBJ1-6
d_call: TRBD1
clone_size: many
v_call: TRBV25-1
cdr3_aa: CASSALTGTGSPLHF
cdr3_nt: TGTGCCAGCAGTGCCCTGACAGGGACCGGGTCACCCCTCCACTTT

j_call: TRBJ2-1
d_call: TRBD2
clone_size: many
v_call: TRBV20-1
cdr3_aa: CSARASLAGLSYNEQFF
cdr3_nt: TGCAGTGCTAGAGCCAGCTTAGCGGGCCTATCCTACAATGAGCAGTTCTTC

j_call: TRBJ2-3
d_call: NA
clone_size: medium-sized
v_call: TRBV5-1
cdr3_aa: CASSSEGGQVGDTQYF
cdr3_nt: TGCGCCAGCAGCTCCGAGGGCGGGCAAGTCGGGGATACGCAGTATTTT

j_call: TRBJ2-4
d_call: TRBD2
clone_size: NA
v_call: TRBV7-2
cdr3_aa: CASLGGLNIQYF
cdr3_nt: TGTGCCAGCCTCGGGGGGTTAAACATTCAGTACTTC

j_call: TRBJ2-1
d_call: TRBD2
clone_size: many
v_call: TRBV3-1
cdr3_aa: CASSQGLAAFDEQFF
cdr3_nt: TGTGCCAGCAGCCAAGGTCTAGCGGCTTTCGATGAGCAGTTCTTC

j_call: TRBJ2-3
d_call: TRBD2
clone_size: many
v_call: TRBV11-2
cdr3_aa: CASSHRGASGRAGVREDTQYF
cdr3_nt: TGTGCCAGCAGCCATAGGGGCGCTAGCGGGAGGGCCGGGGTTCGGGAAGATACGCAGTATTTT

j_call: TRBJ1-2
d_call: NA
clone_size: many
v_call: TRBV25-1
cdr3_aa: CASSVANPKDGYTF
cdr3_nt: TGTGCCAGCAGTGTTGCCAACCCGAAGGATGGCTACACCTTC

j_call: TRBJ2-2
d_call: NA
clone_size: many
v_call: TRBV29-1
cdr3_aa: CSVESRGGRRTGELFF
cdr3_nt: TGCAGCGTTGAATCAAGGGGGGGACGGCGCACCGGGGAGCTGTTTTTT

j_call: TRBJ1-1
d_call: NA
clone_size: many
v_call: TRBV11-2
cdr3_aa: CASSPGRGAEAFF
cdr3_nt: TGTGCCAGCAGCCCCGGAAGGGGCGCTGAAGCTTTCTTT

j_call: TRBJ2-1
d_call: TRBD2
clone_size: many
v_call: TRBV14
cdr3_aa: CASSQAHGLAGGPQFF
cdr3_nt: TGTGCCAGCAGCCAAGCCCACGGACTAGCGGGAGGGCCCCAGTTCTTC

j_call: TRBJ2-6
d_call: NA
clone_size: many
v_call: TRBV19
cdr3_aa: CASSNAGLLSGANVLTF
cdr3_nt: TGTGCCAGTAGTAACGCGGGCCTCCTCTCTGGGGCCAACGTCCTGACTTTC

j_call: TRBJ1-4
d_call: NA
clone_size: many
v_call: TRBV29-1
cdr3_aa: CSVRDPGGEKLFF
cdr3_nt: TGCAGCGTCCGGGACCCGGGGGGGGAAAAACTGTTTTTT

j_call: TRBJ2-2
d_call: NA
clone_size: many
v_call: TRBV12-3/TRBV12-4
cdr3_aa: CASSPGPRGENTGELFF
cdr3_nt: TGTGCCAGCAGTCCGGGGCCCAGGGGGGAGAACACCGGGGAGCTGTTTTTT

j_call: TRBJ1-2
d_call: NA
clone_size: many
v_call: TRBV7-8
cdr3_aa: CASSLRAGTVYTF
cdr3_nt: TGTGCCAGCAGCTTACGTGCTGGCACCGTCTACACCTTC

j_call: TRBJ2-1
d_call: TRBD2
clone_size: many
v_call: TRBV29-1
cdr3_aa: CSVVSSGKGEQFF
cdr3_nt: TGCAGCGTTGTCTCTAGCGGGAAGGGTGAGCAGTTCTTC

j_call: TRBJ2-7
d_call: NA
clone_size: many
v_call: TRBV7-9
cdr3_aa: CATGPGVYEQYF
cdr3_nt: TGTGCCACCGGACCGGGCGTCTACGAGCAGTACTTC

j_call: TRBJ2-1
d_call: NA
clone_size: many
v_call: TRBV7-8
cdr3_aa: CASSLVRDSRREEQFF
cdr3_nt: TGTGCCAGCAGCTTAGTTAGGGACTCGCGACGTGAGGAGCAGTTCTTC

j_call: TRBJ1-5
d_call: NA
clone_size: many
v_call: TRBV7-8
cdr3_aa: CASSLVTGNGQPQHF
cdr3_nt: TGTGCCAGCAGCTTAGTAACAGGGAACGGGCAGCCCCAGCATTTT

j_call: TRBJ2-7
d_call: TRBD2
clone_size: many
v_call: TRBV29-1
cdr3_aa: CSVGDGGSRYEQYF
cdr3_nt: TGCAGCGTTGGCGACGGCGGGAGTCGATATGAGCAGTACTTC

j_call: TRBJ2-1
d_call: TRBD2
clone_size: few
v_call: TRBV10-3
cdr3_aa: CATARGRLSGRGYNEQFF
cdr3_nt: TGTGCCACCGCGAGGGGGAGGCTAAGCGGGAGAGGGTACAATGAGCAGTTCTTC

j_call: TRBJ2-5
d_call: TRBD2
clone_size: NA
v_call: TRBV11-2
cdr3_aa: CASSLSSGRTKTQYF
cdr3_nt: TGTGCCAGCAGCTTATCTAGCGGGAGAACAAAGACCCAGTACTTC

j_call: TRBJ2-3
d_call: TRBD2
clone_size: many
v_call: TRBV7-2
cdr3_aa: CASSVAGASTDTQYF
cdr3_nt: TGTGCCAGCAGCGTAGCGGGTGCTAGCACAGATACGCAGTATTTT

j_call: TRBJ1-2
d_call: NA
clone_size: many
v_call: TRBV7-9
cdr3_aa: CASIDTGLRANYGYTF
cdr3_nt: TGTGCCAGCATCGATACAGGGCTTCGAGCTAACTATGGCTACACCTTC

j_call: TRBJ2-3
d_call: TRBD2
clone_size: many
v_call: TRBV20-1
cdr3_aa: CSVLAGGTTDTQYF
cdr3_nt: TGCAGTGTTTTAGCGGGAGGGACCACAGATACGCAGTATTTT

j_call: TRBJ2-1
d_call: NA
clone_size: NA
v_call: TRBV6-6
cdr3_aa: CAGGNGGEQFF
cdr3_nt: TGTGCCGGGGGCAATGGGGGTGAGCAGTTCTTC

j_call: TRBJ2-3
d_call: NA
clone_size: few
v_call: TRBV11-2
cdr3_aa: CATRQGNTDTQYF
cdr3_nt: TGTGCCACACGGCAGGGAAACACAGATACGCAGTATTTT

j_call: TRBJ1-4
d_call: TRBD1
clone_size: many
v_call: TRBV29-1
cdr3_aa: CSVEVLWDRGEEKLFF
cdr3_nt: TGCAGCGTTGAGGTACTTTGGGACAGGGGTGAGGAAAAACTGTTTTTT

j_call: TRBJ2-3
d_call: NA
clone_size: many
v_call: TRBV7-3
cdr3_aa: CASSSPGGGTDTQYF
cdr3_nt: TGTGCCAGCAGCTCCCCTGGGGGCGGCACAGATACGCAGTATTTT

j_call: TRBJ2-3
d_call: NA
clone_size: few
v_call: TRBV18
cdr3_aa: CASSPGGIRADTQYF
cdr3_nt: TGTGCCAGCTCACCCGGAGGGATCCGCGCAGATACGCAGTATTTT

j_call: TRBJ2-1
d_call: NA
clone_size: NA
v_call: TRBV6-6
cdr3_aa: CASTQRASSRRFNEQFF
cdr3_nt: TGTGCCAGCACCCAGCGGGCTAGCTCTAGGAGATTCAATGAGCAGTTCTTC

j_call: TRBJ1-2
d_call: NA
clone_size: many
v_call: TRBV12-3/TRBV12-4
cdr3_aa: CASSKLQAPVGYTF
cdr3_nt: TGTGCCAGCAGTAAATTACAGGCGCCTGTTGGCTACACCTTC

j_call: TRBJ2-4
d_call: NA
clone_size: few
v_call: TRBV20-1
cdr3_aa: CSARGPGALKNIQYF
cdr3_nt: TGCAGTGCTAGAGGTCCGGGCGCCCTTAAAAACATTCAGTACTTC

j_call: TRBJ1-4
d_call: NA
clone_size: many
v_call: TRBV20-1
cdr3_aa: CSARELSPGRTRGNEKLFF
cdr3_nt: TGCAGTGCTAGAGAGCTCTCCCCGGGACGGACGCGGGGTAATGAAAAACTGTTTTTT

j_call: TRBJ2-7
d_call: NA
clone_size: many
v_call: TRBV11-2
cdr3_aa: CASSLDQGRGYEQYF
cdr3_nt: TGTGCCAGCAGCTTAGACCAGGGAAGAGGCTACGAGCAGTACTTC

j_call: TRBJ2-3
d_call: NA
clone_size: NA
v_call: TRBV7-8
cdr3_aa: CASSLINTDTQYF
cdr3_nt: TGTGCCAGCAGCTTAATCAACACAGATACGCAGTATTTT

j_call: TRBJ2-3
d_call: NA
clone_size: NA
v_call: TRBV12-3/TRBV12-4
cdr3_aa: CASSLVGSSTDTQYF
cdr3_nt: TGTGCCAGCAGTTTAGTAGGCTCGAGCACAGATACGCAGTATTTT

j_call: TRBJ2-1
d_call: NA
clone_size: few
v_call: TRBV5-6
cdr3_aa: CASSLPGTYNEQFF
cdr3_nt: TGTGCCAGCAGCTTGCCAGGGACCTACAATGAGCAGTTCTTC

j_call: TRBJ1-1
d_call: NA
clone_size: few
v_call: TRBV19
cdr3_aa: CASAWVGNTEAFF
cdr3_nt: TGTGCCAGTGCGTGGGTGGGGAACACTGAAGCTTTCTTT

j_call: TRBJ2-5
d_call: NA
clone_size: NA
v_call: TRBV25-1
cdr3_aa: CASSVKGEGTQYF
cdr3_nt: TGTGCCAGCAGTGTGAAGGGTGAGGGGACCCAGTACTTC

j_call: TRBJ1-6
d_call: NA
clone_size: many
v_call: TRBV27
cdr3_aa: CASSLGGTGSSPLHF
cdr3_nt: TGTGCCAGCAGTTTAGGGGGAACAGGGAGTTCACCCCTCCACTTT

j_call: TRBJ2-4
d_call: NA
clone_size: many
v_call: TRBV15
cdr3_aa: CATSNGEAKNIQYF
cdr3_nt: TGTGCCACCAGCAACGGGGAGGCCAAAAACATTCAGTACTTC

j_call: TRBJ2-1
d_call: TRBD2
clone_size: few
v_call: TRBV29-1
cdr3_aa: CSVDSTLAGGDEQFF
cdr3_nt: TGCAGCGTTGATTCGACTCTAGCGGGAGGCGATGAGCAGTTCTTC

j_call: TRBJ2-3
d_call: TRBD2
clone_size: few
v_call: TRBV28
cdr3_aa: CASAASGRGTDTQYF
cdr3_nt: TGTGCCAGCGCCGCTAGCGGGAGGGGCACAGATACGCAGTATTTT

j_call: TRBJ2-1
d_call: NA
clone_size: NA
v_call: TRBV11-2
cdr3_aa: CASSLSPTVYNEQFF
cdr3_nt: TGTGCCAGCAGCTTGTCCCCAACAGTCTACAATGAGCAGTTCTTC